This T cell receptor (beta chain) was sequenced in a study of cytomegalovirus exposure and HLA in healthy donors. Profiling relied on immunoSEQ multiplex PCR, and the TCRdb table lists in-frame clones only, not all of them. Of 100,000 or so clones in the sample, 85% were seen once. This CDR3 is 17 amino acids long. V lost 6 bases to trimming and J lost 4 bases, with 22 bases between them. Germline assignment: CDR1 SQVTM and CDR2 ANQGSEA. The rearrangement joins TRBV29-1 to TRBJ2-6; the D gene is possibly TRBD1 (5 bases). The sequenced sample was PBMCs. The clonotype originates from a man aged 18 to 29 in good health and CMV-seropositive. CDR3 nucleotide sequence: TGCAGCGTGGTAGAAAGAGGTCAGGGTTACGGGGCCAACGTCCTGACTTTC. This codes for CSVVERGQGYGANVLTF.